This T cell receptor (beta chain) came from a study of T cells after yellow fever vaccination. TCRdb passed the 5' RACE reads through MiXCR, listing each CDR3 protein once. The repertoire consists of around 310,000 distinct CDR3 sequences, with approximately 4% occurring once and the leading ten covering 24%. This clonotype turned up a few times. No antigen is known for it. From germline, CDR1 is MNHNY and CDR2 SVGAGI (reference sequence). The CDR3 is 15 amino acids. J lost 3 bases, V lost 4 bases, and 4 bases had no gene match. Study outcomes and limitations: The study re-detected most primary-vaccination clones after the booster (96% CD4, 88% CD8). Shared CD4/CD8 clonotypes were a small share, likely from convergent recombination. Peaking on day 5 versus 15, the secondary response was faster but weaker.

The chain combines TRBV6-6 with TRBJ1-4, with TRBD1 matching over 8 bases. Specimen: PBMCs, collected 5 days after the yellow fever booster vaccination. This sequence was found in a man between 18 and 29 years old who received the YFV17D yellow fever vaccine. CDR3 residues: CASSSQGAANEKLFF. The CDR3 nucleotides read TGTGCCAGCAGTTCCCAGGGGGCGGCTAATGAAAAACTGTTTTTT.